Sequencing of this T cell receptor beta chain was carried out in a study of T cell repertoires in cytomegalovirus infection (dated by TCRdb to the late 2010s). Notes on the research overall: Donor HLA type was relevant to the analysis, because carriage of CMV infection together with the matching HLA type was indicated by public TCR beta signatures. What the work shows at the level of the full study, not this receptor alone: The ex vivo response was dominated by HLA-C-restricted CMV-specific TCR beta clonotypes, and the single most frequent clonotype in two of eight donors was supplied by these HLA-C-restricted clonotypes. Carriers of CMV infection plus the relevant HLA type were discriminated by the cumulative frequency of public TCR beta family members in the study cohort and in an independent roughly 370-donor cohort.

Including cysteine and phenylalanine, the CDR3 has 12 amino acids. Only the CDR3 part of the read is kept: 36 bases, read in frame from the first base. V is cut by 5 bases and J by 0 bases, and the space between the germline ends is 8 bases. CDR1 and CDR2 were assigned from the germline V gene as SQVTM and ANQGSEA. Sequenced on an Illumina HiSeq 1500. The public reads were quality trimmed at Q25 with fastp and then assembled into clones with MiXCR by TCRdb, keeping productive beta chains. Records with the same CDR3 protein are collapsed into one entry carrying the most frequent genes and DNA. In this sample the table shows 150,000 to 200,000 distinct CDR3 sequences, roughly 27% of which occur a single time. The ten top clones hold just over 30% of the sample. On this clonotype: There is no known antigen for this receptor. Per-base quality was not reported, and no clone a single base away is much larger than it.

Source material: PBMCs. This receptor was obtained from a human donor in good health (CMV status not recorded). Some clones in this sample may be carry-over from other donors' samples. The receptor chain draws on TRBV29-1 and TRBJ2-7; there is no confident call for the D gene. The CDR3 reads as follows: CSVRPSSYEQYF. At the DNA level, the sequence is TGCAGCGTTCGTCCTTCCTCCTACGAGCAGTACTTC.